This TCR beta chain was recorded in a study of technical replicates of blood from a few donors. The germline V gene encodes CDR1 LGHNA and CDR2 YSLEER. The V end was cut by 0 bases, the J end by 4 bases, with 15 bases between. The CDR3 sequence is 17 residues long. The assay was immunoSEQ multiplex PCR, and TCRdb's table has in-frame clones only and misses some. The table has about 75,000 clones, roughly 90% seen once. This chain links TRBV4-3 with TRBJ2-2, with a tentative D call TRBD2 (6 bases). The sequenced material came from PBMCs. The TCR comes from a human donor in good health. Some clones in this sample may be carry-over from other donors' samples. DNA for the CDR3: TGCGCCAGCAGCCAAGAAAGGGCGGGGCGAGGCACCGGGGAGCTGTTTTTT. It codes for CASSQERAGRGTGELFF.